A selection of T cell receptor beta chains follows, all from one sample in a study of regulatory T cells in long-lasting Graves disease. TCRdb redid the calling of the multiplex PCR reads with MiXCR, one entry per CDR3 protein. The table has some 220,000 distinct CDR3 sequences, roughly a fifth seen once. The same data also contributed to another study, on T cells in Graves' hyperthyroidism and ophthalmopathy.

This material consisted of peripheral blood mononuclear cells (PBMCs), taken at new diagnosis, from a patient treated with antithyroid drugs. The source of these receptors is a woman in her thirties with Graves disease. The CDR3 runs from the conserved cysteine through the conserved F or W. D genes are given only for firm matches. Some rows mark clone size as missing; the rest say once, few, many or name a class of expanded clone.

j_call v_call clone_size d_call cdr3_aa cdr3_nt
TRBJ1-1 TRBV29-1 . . CSVGGVVMNTEAFF TGCAGCGTTGGAGGGGTTGTCATGAACACTGAAGCTTTCTTT
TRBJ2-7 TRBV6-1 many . CASSRIGKAYEQYF TGTGCCAGCAGTAGGATAGGGAAGGCCTACGAGCAGTACTTC
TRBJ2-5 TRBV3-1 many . CASSQGGTGYF TGTGCCAGCAGCCAAGGCGGGACGGGGTACTTC
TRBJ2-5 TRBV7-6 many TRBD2 CASSSGLAGNQETQYF TGTGCCAGCAGCTCGGGACTAGCGGGGAACCAAGAGACCCAGTACTTC
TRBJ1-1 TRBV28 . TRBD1 CASSAPGQGTEAFF TGTGCCAGCAGTGCACCGGGACAGGGGACTGAAGCTTTCTTT
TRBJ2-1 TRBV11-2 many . CASSLERRAGLNNEQFF TGTGCCAGCAGCTTAGAGCGGCGGGCGGGCCTGAACAATGAGCAGTTCTTC
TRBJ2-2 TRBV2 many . CASSEEGRRELFF TGTGCCAGCAGTGAAGAAGGGCGCCGGGAGCTGTTTTTT
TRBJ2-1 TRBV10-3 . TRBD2 CAIRREGDYNEQFF TGTGCCATCAGGCGGGAGGGCGACTACAATGAGCAGTTCTTC
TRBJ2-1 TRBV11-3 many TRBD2 CASSGTSNEQFF TGTGCCAGCAGCGGGACTAGCAATGAGCAGTTCTTC
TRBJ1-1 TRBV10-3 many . CAISAGEETEAFF TGTGCCATCAGTGCAGGGGAAGAAACTGAAGCTTTCTTT
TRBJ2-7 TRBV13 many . CASSLSSDPYEQYF TGTGCCAGCAGCTTGTCTAGCGATCCCTACGAGCAGTACTTC
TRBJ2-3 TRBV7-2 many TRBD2 CASSSRGGKASGSKLSDTQYF TGTGCCAGCAGCTCCAGGGGTGGTAAAGCTAGCGGGAGTAAGTTGTCGGATACGCAGTATTTT
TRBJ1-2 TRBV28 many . CASSNGHPRYGYTF TGTGCCAGCAGTAATGGACACCCTAGGTATGGCTACACCTTC
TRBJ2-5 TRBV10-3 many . CAIKDRETQYF TGTGCCATCAAGGACCGAGAGACCCAGTACTTC
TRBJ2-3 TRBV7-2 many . CASSRDLTSTDTQYF TGTGCCAGCAGCAGGGACTTAACTAGCACAGATACGCAGTATTTT
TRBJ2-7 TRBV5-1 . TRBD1 CASSPNPGTGAHEQYF TGCGCCAGCAGCCCCAATCCCGGGACAGGGGCCCACGAGCAGTACTTC
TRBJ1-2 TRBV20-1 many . CSARPFDTAISYGYTF TGCAGTGCTAGACCATTCGACACGGCCATCTCCTATGGCTACACCTTC
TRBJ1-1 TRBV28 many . CASSLGTEAFF TGTGCCAGCAGTCTGGGCACTGAAGCTTTCTTT
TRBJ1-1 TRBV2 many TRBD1 CASKLEPGQGVEAFF TGTGCCAGCAAACTCGAACCGGGACAGGGGGTTGAAGCTTTCTTT
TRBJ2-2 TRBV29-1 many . CSVGQLNTGAGELFF TGCAGCGTTGGACAGTTGAACACGGGGGCCGGGGAGCTGTTTTTT
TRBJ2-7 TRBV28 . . CASSLPRKQVYEQYF TGTGCCAGCAGTTTACCCCGTAAACAGGTCTACGAGCAGTACTTC
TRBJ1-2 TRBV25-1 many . CASSEHDRLYGYTF TGTGCCAGCAGTGAGCACGACAGACTTTATGGCTACACCTTC
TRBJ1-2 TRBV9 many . CASSPTDGPYGYTF TGTGCCAGCAGCCCGACGGACGGCCCCTATGGCTACACCTTC
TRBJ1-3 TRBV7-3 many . CASSETVSGNTIYF TGTGCCAGCAGCGAGACAGTTTCTGGAAACACCATATATTTT
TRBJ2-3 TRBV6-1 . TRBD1 CASTGTDFTDTQYF TGTGCCAGTACCGGGACAGATTTCACAGATACGCAGTATTTT
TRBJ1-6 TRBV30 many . CAWSRDNSPLHF TGTGCCTGGAGCAGGGACAATTCACCCCTCCACTTT
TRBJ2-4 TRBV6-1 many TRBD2 CASAWTSGRYKAKNIQYF TGTGCCAGCGCCTGGACTAGCGGGAGATACAAAGCCAAAAACATTCAGTACTTC
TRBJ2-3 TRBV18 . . CASSPATYQLDGDTQYF TGTGCCAGCTCACCAGCCACTTACCAGTTGGACGGAGATACGCAGTATTTT
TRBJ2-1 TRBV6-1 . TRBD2 CASSSGLAGDNEQFF TGTGCCAGCAGCTCCGGACTAGCGGGAGATAATGAGCAGTTCTTC
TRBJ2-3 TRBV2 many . CASHLLGGGADTQYF TGTGCCAGTCACCTACTAGGGGGGGGCGCAGATACGCAGTATTTT
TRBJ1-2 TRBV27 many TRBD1 CASSYRTGGHGYTF TGTGCCAGCAGTTATCGGACAGGGGGCCATGGCTACACCTTC
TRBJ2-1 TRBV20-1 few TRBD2 CSASYTGTRAKDEQFF TGCAGTGCTAGTTATACCGGGACTAGAGCCAAAGATGAGCAGTTCTTC
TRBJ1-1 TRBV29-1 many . CSVQSNGAEAFF TGCAGCGTTCAATCGAATGGGGCTGAAGCTTTCTTT
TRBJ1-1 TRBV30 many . CAWKGQGTEAFF TGTGCCTGGAAGGGCCAAGGCACTGAAGCTTTCTTT
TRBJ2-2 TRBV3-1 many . CASSHPRSTNTGELFF TGTGCCAGCAGCCACCCGAGGAGTACAAACACCGGGGAGCTGTTTTTT
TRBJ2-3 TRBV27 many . CASMRLGTDTQYF TGTGCCAGCATGAGACTAGGGACAGATACGCAGTATTTT
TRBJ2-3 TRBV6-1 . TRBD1 CASSETGGPTDTQYF TGTGCCAGCAGTGAGACAGGGGGCCCCACAGATACGCAGTATTTT
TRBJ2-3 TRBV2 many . CASSGGEDTQYF TGTGCCAGCAGTGGGGGGGAGGATACGCAGTATTTT
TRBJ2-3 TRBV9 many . CASSALGLSTDTQYF TGTGCCAGCAGCGCTCTGGGGCTAAGCACAGATACGCAGTATTTT
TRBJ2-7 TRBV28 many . CASSPTISSYEQYF TGTGCCAGCTCTCCAACGATAAGCTCCTACGAGCAGTACTTC
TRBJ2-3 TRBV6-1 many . CASSTGPITDTQYF TGTGCCAGCAGTACGGGCCCAATCACAGATACGCAGTATTTT